This note documents a single T cell receptor (beta chain) sequence. This sample stems from a study of PD-L1 blockade in urothelial cancer. Background on the study: Blood yielded a median of about 150,000 T cells per sample.

TCRdb's table, derived via immunoSEQ multiplex PCR, lists solely in-frame clones and lacks some. Here the sample spans about 57,000 clones, 70% to 90% being singletons. The ends were cut back, 6 bases at V and 3 bases at J, with 11 bases in the middle. Looked up from germline, CDR1 is MNHEY and CDR2 is SMNVEV (reference sequence). The CDR3 contains 13 residues. The sequencing here drew on PBMCs, taken around atezolizumab (anti-PD-L1) treatment. The V gene is TRBV27, the J gene TRBJ2-5; D call uncertain. This TCR was sampled from a man between 50 and 59 years old with urothelial cancer. This chain's CDR3 is CASRPRLEETQYF. CDR3 DNA: TGTGCCAGCAGACCGAGACTGGAAGAGACCCAGTACTTC.